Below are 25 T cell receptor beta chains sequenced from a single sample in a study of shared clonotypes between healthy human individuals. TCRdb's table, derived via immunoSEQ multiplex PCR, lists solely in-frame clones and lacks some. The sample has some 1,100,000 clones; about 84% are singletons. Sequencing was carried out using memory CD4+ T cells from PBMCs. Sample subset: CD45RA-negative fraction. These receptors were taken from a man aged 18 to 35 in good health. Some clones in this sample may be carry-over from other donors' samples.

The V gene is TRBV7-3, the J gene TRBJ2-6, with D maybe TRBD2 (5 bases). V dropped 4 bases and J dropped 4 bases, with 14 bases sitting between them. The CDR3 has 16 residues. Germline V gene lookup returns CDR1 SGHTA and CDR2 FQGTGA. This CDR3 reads CASSSHGVGGANVLTF. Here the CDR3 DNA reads TGTGCCAGCAGCTCTCACGGGGTGGGAGGGGCCAACGTCCTGACTTTC.

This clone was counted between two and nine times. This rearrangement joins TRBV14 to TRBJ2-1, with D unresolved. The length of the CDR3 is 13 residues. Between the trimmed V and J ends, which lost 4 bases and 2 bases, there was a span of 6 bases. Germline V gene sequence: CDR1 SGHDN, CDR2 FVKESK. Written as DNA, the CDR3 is TGTGCCAGCAGCCCCTCGGCCTACAATGAGCAGTTCTTC. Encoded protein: CASSPSAYNEQFF.

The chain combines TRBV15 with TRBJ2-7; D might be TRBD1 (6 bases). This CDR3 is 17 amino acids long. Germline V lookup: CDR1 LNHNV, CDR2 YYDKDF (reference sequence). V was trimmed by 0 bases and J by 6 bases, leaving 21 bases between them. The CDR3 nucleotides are TGTGCCACCAGCAGAGATCTCAGTAGTAGGGGGAAGGTCGAGCAGTACTTC. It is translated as CATSRDLSSRGKVEQYF.

The CDR3 sequence: CSAHQGADSTDTQYF. CDR3 nucleotide sequence: TGCAGCGCCCATCAGGGAGCGGATAGCACAGATACGCAGTATTTT. The chain uses TRBV29-1 and TRBJ2-3; the D gene could be TRBD1 or TRBD2 (5 bases each). Germline CDR1 and CDR2: SQVTM and ANQGSEA. Trimming removed 7 bases at V and 0 bases at J, with 17 bases between. The CDR3 has 15 residues.

In nucleotides, the CDR3 is TGTGCCAGCAGGGGACAGGGTAGTTATTGGGATGTAGCTTTCTTT. It codes for CASRGQGSYWDVAFF. This sequence joins TRBV6-5 and TRBJ1-1; TRBD1 aligns across 9 bases. V lost 6 bases to trimming and J lost 10 bases; unmatched junction nucleotides: 15. Germline-derived CDR1 and CDR2 are MNHEY and SVGAGI. The CDR3 length is 15 residues.

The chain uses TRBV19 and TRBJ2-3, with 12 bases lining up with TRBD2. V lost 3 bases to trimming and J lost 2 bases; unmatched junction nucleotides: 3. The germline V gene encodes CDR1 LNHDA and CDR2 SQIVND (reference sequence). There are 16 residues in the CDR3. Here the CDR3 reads CASSIGLAGTTDTQYF. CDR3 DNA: TGTGCCAGTAGTATCGGACTAGCGGGGACCACAGATACGCAGTATTTT.

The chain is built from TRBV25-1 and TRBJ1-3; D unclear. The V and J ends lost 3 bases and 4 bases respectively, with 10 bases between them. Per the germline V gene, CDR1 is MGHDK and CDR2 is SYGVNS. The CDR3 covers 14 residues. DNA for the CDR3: TGTGCCAGCAGTGAGACCCCGGGGGGAAACACCATATATTTT. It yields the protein CASSETPGGNTIYF.

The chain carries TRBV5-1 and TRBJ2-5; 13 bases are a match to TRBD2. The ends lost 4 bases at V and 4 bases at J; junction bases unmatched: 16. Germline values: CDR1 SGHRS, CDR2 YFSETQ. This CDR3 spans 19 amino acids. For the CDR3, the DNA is TGCGCCAGCAGCCACGGGACTAGCGGGATCCGATCACCTTCAGAGACCCAGTACTTC. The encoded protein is CASSHGTSGIRSPSETQYF.

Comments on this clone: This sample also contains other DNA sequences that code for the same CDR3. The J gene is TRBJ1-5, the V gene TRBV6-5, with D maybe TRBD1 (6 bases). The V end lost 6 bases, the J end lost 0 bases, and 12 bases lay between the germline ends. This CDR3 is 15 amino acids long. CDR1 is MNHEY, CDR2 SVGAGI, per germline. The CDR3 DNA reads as TGTGCCAGCAGACCTCAGGGGTATAGCAATCAGCCCCAGCATTTT. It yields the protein CASRPQGYSNQPQHF.

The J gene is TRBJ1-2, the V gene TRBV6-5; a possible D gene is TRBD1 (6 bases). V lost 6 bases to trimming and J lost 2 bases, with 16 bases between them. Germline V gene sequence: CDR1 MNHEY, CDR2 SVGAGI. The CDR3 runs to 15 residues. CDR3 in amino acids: CASRTLGGENYGYTF. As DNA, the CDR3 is TGTGCCAGCAGAACCCTAGGGGGGGAGAACTATGGCTACACCTTC.

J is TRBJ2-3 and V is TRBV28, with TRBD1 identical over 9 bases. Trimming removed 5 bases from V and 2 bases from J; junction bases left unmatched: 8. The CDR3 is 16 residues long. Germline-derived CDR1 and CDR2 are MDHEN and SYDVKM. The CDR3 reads CASSPRGQGLTDTQYF. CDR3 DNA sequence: TGTGCCAGCAGTCCCCGGGGACAGGGACTCACAGATACGCAGTATTTT.

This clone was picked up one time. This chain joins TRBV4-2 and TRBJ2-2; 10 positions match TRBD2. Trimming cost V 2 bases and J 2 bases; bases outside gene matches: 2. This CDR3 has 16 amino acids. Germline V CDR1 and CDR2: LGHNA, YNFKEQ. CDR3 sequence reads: CASSQLAGANTGELFF. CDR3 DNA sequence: TGTGCCAGCAGCCAACTAGCGGGAGCCAACACCGGGGAGCTGTTTTTT.

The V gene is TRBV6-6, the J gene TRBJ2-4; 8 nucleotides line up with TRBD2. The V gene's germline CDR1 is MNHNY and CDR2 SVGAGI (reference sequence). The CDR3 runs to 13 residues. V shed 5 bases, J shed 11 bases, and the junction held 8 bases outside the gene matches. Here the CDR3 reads CASSTGGALVQYF. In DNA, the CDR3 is TGTGCCAGCAGTACGGGGGGGGCATTGGTTCAGTACTTC.

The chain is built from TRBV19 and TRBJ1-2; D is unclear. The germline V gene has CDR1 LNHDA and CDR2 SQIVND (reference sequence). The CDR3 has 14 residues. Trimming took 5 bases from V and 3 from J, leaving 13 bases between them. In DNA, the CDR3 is TGTGCCAGTAGTGAAGTTAGTACTTACTATGGCTACACCTTC. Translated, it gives CASSEVSTYYGYTF. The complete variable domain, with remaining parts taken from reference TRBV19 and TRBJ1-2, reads DGGITQSPKYLFRKEGQNVTLSCEQNLNHDAMYWYRQDPGQGLRLIYYSQIVNDFQKGDIAEGYSVSREKKESFPLTVTSAQKNPTAFYLCASSEVSTYYGYTFGSGTRLTVV.

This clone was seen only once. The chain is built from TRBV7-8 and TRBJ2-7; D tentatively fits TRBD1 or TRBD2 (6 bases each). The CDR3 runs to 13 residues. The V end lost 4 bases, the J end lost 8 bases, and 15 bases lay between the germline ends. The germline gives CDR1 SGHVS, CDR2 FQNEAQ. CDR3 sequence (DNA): TGTGCCAGCAGCTCCGGGGGCCCGACTCAGCAGTACTTC. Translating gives CASSSGGPTQQYF.

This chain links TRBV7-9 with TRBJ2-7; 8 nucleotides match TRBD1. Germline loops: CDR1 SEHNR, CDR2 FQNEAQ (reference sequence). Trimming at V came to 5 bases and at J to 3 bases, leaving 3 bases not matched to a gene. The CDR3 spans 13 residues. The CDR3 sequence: CASSKGQDYEQYF. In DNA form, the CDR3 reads TGTGCCAGCAGCAAGGGACAGGACTACGAGCAGTACTTC.

The CDR3 loop is CASSPAGYEQYF. CDR3 coding DNA: TGTGCCAGCAGCCCAGCTGGTTACGAGCAGTACTTC. V gene TRBV7-9 combines with J gene TRBJ2-7, with D unresolved. V was shortened by 5 bases and J by 4 bases, with 9 bases between the two germline ends. The germline V gene has CDR1 SEHNR and CDR2 FQNEAQ (reference sequence). The CDR3 has 12 residues.

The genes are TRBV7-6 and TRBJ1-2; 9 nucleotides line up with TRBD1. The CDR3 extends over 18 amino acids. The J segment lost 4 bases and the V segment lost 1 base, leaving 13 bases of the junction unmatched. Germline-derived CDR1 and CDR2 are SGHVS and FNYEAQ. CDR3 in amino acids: CASSLEPLQGAGGYGYTF. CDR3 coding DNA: TGTGCCAGCAGCTTAGAGCCCTTACAGGGGGCAGGGGGCTATGGCTACACCTTC.

Here the CDR3 reads CASSGQQGDQTQYF. DNA of the CDR3: TGTGCCAGCAGTGGGCAACAGGGCGATCAGACCCAGTACTTC. The chain combines TRBV2 with TRBJ2-5, with D possibly matching TRBD1 (6 bases). The CDR3 extends over 14 amino acids. Trimming pared 4 bases from V and 6 bases from J, leaving 15 bases between. Germline CDR1 and CDR2: SNHLY and FYNNEI.

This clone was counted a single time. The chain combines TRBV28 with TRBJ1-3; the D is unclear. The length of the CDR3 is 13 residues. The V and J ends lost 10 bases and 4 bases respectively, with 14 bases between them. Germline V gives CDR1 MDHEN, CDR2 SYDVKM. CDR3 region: CATIEPGGNTIYF. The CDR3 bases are TGTGCCACCATCGAGCCGGGGGGAAACACCATATATTTT.

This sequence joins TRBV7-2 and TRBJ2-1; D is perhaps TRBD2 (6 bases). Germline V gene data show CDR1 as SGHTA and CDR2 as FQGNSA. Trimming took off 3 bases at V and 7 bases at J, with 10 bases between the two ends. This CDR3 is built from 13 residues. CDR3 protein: CASSFRAGNEQFF. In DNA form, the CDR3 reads TGTGCCAGCAGCTTTCGGGCGGGAAATGAGCAGTTCTTC.

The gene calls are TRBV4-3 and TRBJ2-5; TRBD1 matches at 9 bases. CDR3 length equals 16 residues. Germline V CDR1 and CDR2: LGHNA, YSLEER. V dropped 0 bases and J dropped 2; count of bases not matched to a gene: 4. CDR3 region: CASSQDWGTGQETQYF. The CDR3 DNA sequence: TGCGCCAGCAGCCAAGATTGGGGGACAGGGCAAGAGACCCAGTACTTC.

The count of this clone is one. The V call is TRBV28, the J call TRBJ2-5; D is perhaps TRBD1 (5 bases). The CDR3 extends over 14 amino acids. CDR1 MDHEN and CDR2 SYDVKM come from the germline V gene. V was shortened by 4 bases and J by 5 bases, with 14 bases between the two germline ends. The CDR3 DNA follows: TGTGCCAGCAGTTCCTCTAGGGGTCTGGAGACCCAGTACTTC. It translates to CASSSSRGLETQYF.

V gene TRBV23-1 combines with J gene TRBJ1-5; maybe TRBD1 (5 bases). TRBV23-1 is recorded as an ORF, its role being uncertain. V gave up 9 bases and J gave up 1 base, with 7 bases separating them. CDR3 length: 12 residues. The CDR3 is CARGGSNQPQHF. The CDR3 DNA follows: TGCGCCAGGGGGGGAAGCAATCAGCCCCAGCATTTT.

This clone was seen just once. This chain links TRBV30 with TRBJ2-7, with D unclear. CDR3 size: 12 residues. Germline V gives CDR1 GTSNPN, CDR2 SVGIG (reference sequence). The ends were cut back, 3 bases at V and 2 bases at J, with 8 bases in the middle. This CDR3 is CAWSPTTYEQYF. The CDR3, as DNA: TGTGCCTGGAGCCCTACCACCTACGAGCAGTACTTC. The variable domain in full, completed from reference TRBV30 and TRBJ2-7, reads SQTIHQWPATLVQPVGSPLSLECTVEGTSNPNLYWYRQAAGRGLQLLFYSVGIGQISSEVPQNLSASRPQDRQFILSSKKLLLSDSGFYLCAWSPTTYEQYFGPGTRLTVT.